A selection of T cell receptor beta chains follows, all from one sample in a study of control samples from healthy donors and cancer patients. The protocol was immunoSEQ multiplex PCR, while the TCRdb copy is restricted to in-frame clones and leaves out a portion. This sample has around 190,000 clones, with more than 90% found just once. Specimen: blood. The source of these receptors is a man aged 25-45 years in good health. Each CDR3 is given with its conserved first and last residue. A D gene is named only where the DNA matches it firmly. Only part of the rows carry a size: once, few, many, or a class if the clone is expanded.

CDR3 length	V gene	D gene	J gene	clone size	CDR3 protein	CDR3 DNA
16	TRBV27	NA	TRBJ2-2	NA	CASTVGGTGNTGELFF	TGTGCCAGCACCGTGGGGGGGACAGGGAACACCGGGGAGCTGTTTTTT
14	TRBV7-9	NA	TRBJ2-2	once	CASSLQGKTGELFF	TGTGCCAGCAGCTTACAGGGGAAAACCGGGGAGCTGTTTTTT
15	TRBV9	NA	TRBJ2-3	NA	CASSVQGWATDTQYF	TGTGCCAGCAGCGTACAGGGCTGGGCTACAGATACGCAGTATTTT
12	TRBV12-3/TRBV12-4	NA	TRBJ1-1	NA	CASSNRIPEAFF	TGTGCCAGCAGTAACAGGATCCCTGAAGCTTTCTTT
15	TRBV2	NA	TRBJ2-3	NA	CASTEGQGGTDTQYF	TGTGCCAGCACCGAGGGTCAAGGGGGCACAGATACGCAGTATTTT
15	TRBV6-1	NA	TRBJ2-7	NA	CASSDVSPGPYEQYF	TGTGCCAGCAGTGATGTATCACCGGGTCCCTACGAGCAGTACTTC
15	TRBV27	NA	TRBJ1-5	NA	CASSLMGFGNQPQHF	TGTGCCAGCAGTTTAATGGGGTTTGGGAATCAGCCCCAGCATTTT
13	TRBV6-5	NA	TRBJ2-1	once	CASTQDAFGEQFF	TGTGCCAGCACCCAGGATGCTTTCGGTGAGCAGTTCTTC
18	TRBV28	NA	TRBJ1-5	NA	CASSSYLMVWSRNQPQHF	TGTGCCAGCTCATCATATCTCATGGTGTGGTCCCGCAATCAGCCCCAGCATTTT
14	TRBV28	NA	TRBJ1-3	NA	CASSFRGSGNTIYF	TGTGCCAGCAGTTTCCGAGGGTCTGGAAACACCATATATTTT
14	TRBV7-9	NA	TRBJ1-1	NA	CASSLELKGTEAFF	TGTGCCAGCAGCTTAGAGCTTAAAGGCACTGAAGCTTTCTTT
15	TRBV5-1	TRBD2	TRBJ2-3	NA	CASSRTSGGGDTQYF	TGCGCCAGCAGCCGGACTAGCGGTGGGGGGGATACGCAGTATTTT
17	TRBV27	TRBD1	TRBJ2-2	NA	CASSVSRDRGYTGELFF	TGTGCCAGCAGCGTTAGCCGGGACAGGGGTTACACCGGGGAGCTGTTTTTT
14	TRBV4-2	NA	TRBJ1-4	NA	CASSQGATNEKLFF	TGTGCCAGCAGCCAAGGCGCCACTAATGAAAAACTGTTTTTT
15	TRBV21-1	NA	TRBJ2-7	NA	CASSKGGSGTDEQYF	TGTGCCAGCAGCAAAGGGGGCAGCGGGACCGACGAGCAGTACTTC
16	TRBV4-2	NA	TRBJ2-7	NA	CASSQSGRTTSYEQYF	TGTGCCAGCAGCCAATCGGGCAGGACTACCTCCTACGAGCAGTACTTC
12	TRBV12-5	NA	TRBJ1-2	NA	CASGFRHLGYTF	TGTGCTAGTGGTTTCCGTCACCTGGGCTACACCTTC
14	TRBV30	TRBD1	TRBJ1-2	NA	CAWSSGQGGYGYTF	TGTGCCTGGAGCTCCGGACAGGGAGGCTATGGCTACACCTTC
18	TRBV5-1	TRBD1	TRBJ1-1	NA	CASSLLNRGGEGVTEAFF	TGCGCCAGCAGCTTGTTGAACAGGGGAGGGGAGGGGGTCACTGAAGCTTTCTTT
14	TRBV10-1	NA	TRBJ2-2	NA	CASREQRNTGELFF	TGCGCCAGCAGAGAACAGAGGAACACCGGGGAGCTGTTTTTT
15	TRBV11-2	NA	TRBJ2-7	NA	CASSQEGGPAYEQYF	TGTGCCAGCAGCCAAGAAGGGGGTCCTGCCTACGAGCAGTACTTC
13	TRBV30	NA	TRBJ1-6	NA	CAWITGNNSPLHF	TGTGCCTGGATAACGGGGAATAATTCACCCCTCCACTTT
15	TRBV6-2/TRBV6-3	TRBD1	TRBJ2-4	NA	CASSGQGSAKNIQYF	TGTGCCAGCAGCGGACAGGGGAGTGCCAAAAACATTCAGTACTTC
15	TRBV6-6	TRBD1	TRBJ1-4	NA	CASAFRDRLNEKLFF	TGTGCCAGCGCATTCCGGGACAGGCTTAATGAAAAACTGTTTTTT
15	TRBV5-1	NA	TRBJ1-6	NA	CASSLFPGGNSPLHF	TGCGCCAGCAGCTTGTTCCCGGGAGGGAATTCACCCCTCCACTTT
16	TRBV5-1	TRBD1	TRBJ2-2	NA	CASSLGDRGRTGELFF	TGCGCCAGCAGCTTGGGGGACAGGGGGCGCACCGGGGAGCTGTTTTTT
14	TRBV5-5	TRBD1	TRBJ2-5	NA	CASRTGQTQETQYF	TGTGCCAGCAGGACGGGACAGACCCAAGAGACCCAGTACTTC
14	TRBV15	NA	TRBJ1-1	NA	CATSRGGFETEAFF	TGTGCCACCAGCAGAGGTGGGTTTGAAACTGAAGCTTTCTTT
16	TRBV27	NA	TRBJ1-5	NA	CASSSRPVAGNQPQHF	TGTGCCAGCAGTTCCCGACCCGTGGCGGGCAATCAGCCCCAGCATTTT
14	TRBV19	TRBD1	TRBJ1-4	NA	CASSLQGSNEKLFF	TGTGCCAGTAGTTTACAGGGGTCTAATGAAAAACTGTTTTTT
15	TRBV7-2	TRBD1	TRBJ1-5	NA	CASSLSTGTNQPQHF	TGTGCCAGCAGCTTATCGACAGGGACGAATCAGCCCCAGCATTTT
15	TRBV5-3	TRBD1	TRBJ2-3	NA	CARSSGQGSTDTQYF	TGTGCCAGAAGCTCGGGACAGGGGAGCACAGATACGCAGTATTTT
14	TRBV28	TRBD1	TRBJ1-2	NA	CASSPGQGVYGYTF	TGTGCCAGCAGTCCTGGACAGGGAGTCTATGGCTACACCTTC
15	TRBV7-9	NA	TRBJ1-2	NA	CASSLVTDPNYGYTF	TGTGCCAGCAGCTTAGTGACAGATCCTAACTATGGCTACACCTTC
13	TRBV7-9	TRBD2	TRBJ2-7	NA	CASSPSGGWEQYF	TGTGCCAGCAGCCCCTCGGGGGGGTGGGAGCAGTACTTC
15	TRBV11-2	TRBD1	TRBJ2-5	NA	CASSFWDRGQETQYF	TGTGCCAGCAGCTTTTGGGACAGGGGGCAAGAGACCCAGTACTTC
13	TRBV18	NA	TRBJ2-7	NA	CASSPGLAEQQYF	TGTGCCAGCTCACCAGGGCTAGCCGAACAGCAGTACTTC